Following are 7 T cell receptor beta chains from one sample sequenced in a study of PD-L1 blockade in urothelial cancer. Time point indicated: peripheral blood 6 weeks after treatment start. The method was immunoSEQ multiplex PCR; TCRdb's version includes in-frame clones alone and lacks a portion of them. The profile covers approximately 120,000 clones, with approximately 85% appearing a single time and roughly 2.3% taken by the ten largest. The sequencing used PBMCs, collected around atezolizumab (anti-PD-L1) treatment. The receptor set was obtained from a man in his forties or fifties with urothelial cancer.

The genes are TRBV2 and TRBJ2-7; TRBD2 is a possible D gene (6 bases). There are 14 residues in the CDR3. The germline V gene has CDR1 SNHLY and CDR2 FYNNEI. Trimming stripped 1 base from V and 6 bases from J, with 13 bases between. For the CDR3, the DNA is TGTGCCAGCAGTGAAGTGGCGGGAAAGGGCGAGCAGTACTTC. Residues: CASSEVAGKGEQYF. Together with reference TRBV2 and TRBJ2-7, the CDR3 gives the full variable domain: EPEVTQTPSHQVTQMGQEVILRCVPISNHLYFYWYRQILGQKVEFLVSFYNNEISEKSEIFDDQFSVERPDGSNFTLKIRSTKLEDSAMYFCASSEVAGKGEQYFGPGTRLTVT.

As to this clone: Other nucleotide sequences from this sample produce the same CDR3. The chain joins TRBV7-3 to TRBJ2-1, with 9 bases fitting TRBD1. Trimming at V came to 2 bases and at J to 4 bases, leaving 3 bases not matched to a gene. This CDR3 spans 15 amino acids. Germline V gene data show CDR1 as SGHTA and CDR2 as FQGTGA. DNA of the CDR3: TGTGCCAGCAGCTTAGACAGGGGGTCGTACAATGAGCAGTTCTTC. Protein product: CASSLDRGSYNEQFF.

The V call is TRBV5-4, the J call TRBJ2-7; 10 bases match TRBD2. The CDR3 consists of 16 residues. With V trimmed by 1 base and J by 5 bases, 9 bases remained unmatched. The germline gives CDR1 SGHNT, CDR2 YYREEE (reference sequence). The DNA for the CDR3 is TGTGCCAGCAGCTTGCGGGCTAGCGGGAGTTTGCACGAGCAGTACTTC. This gives the protein CASSLRASGSLHEQYF.

CDR3: CASSRTSTYNEQFF. In DNA, the CDR3 is TGTGCCAGCAGTCGGACTTCTACCTACAATGAGCAGTTCTTC. This sequence joins TRBV6-6 and TRBJ2-1; tentative D call: TRBD2 (5 bases). Trimming removed 5 bases at V and 2 bases at J, with 10 bases between. Germline V gene data show CDR1 as MNHNY and CDR2 as SVGAGI (reference sequence). This CDR3 comprises 14 residues.

The J gene is TRBJ1-2, the V gene TRBV6-6; D is ambiguous. There are 14 residues in the CDR3. Deletions cut 7 bases from V and 3 bases from J, with 15 bases between. CDR1 is MNHNY and CDR2 is SVGAGI in the germline V gene (reference sequence). The CDR3 here is CASNPGEGYYGYTF. CDR3 nucleotides: TGTGCCAGCAACCCCGGGGAGGGCTACTATGGCTACACCTTC.

The genes are TRBV29-1 and TRBJ1-5, with a possible D match to TRBD1 (6 bases). The CDR3 has 13 amino acids. The germline gives CDR1 SQVTM, CDR2 ANQGSEA. V was clipped by 4 bases and J by 9 bases, with 16 bases between them. The CDR3 loop reads CSVAGETGRPQHF. The CDR3 nucleotides read TGCAGCGTTGCAGGGGAAACGGGTCGGCCCCAGCATTTT.

This clone was detected only once. The chain carries TRBV30 and TRBJ1-3; D remains unclear. The CDR3 contains 12 residues. With 4 bases removed from V and 1 base from J, the gap between germline ends came to 5 bases. Germline CDR1 GTSNPN, CDR2 SVGIG (reference sequence). CDR3 DNA sequence: TGTGCCTGGACTCGGTCTGGAAACACCATATATTTT. It encodes CAWTRSGNTIYF.